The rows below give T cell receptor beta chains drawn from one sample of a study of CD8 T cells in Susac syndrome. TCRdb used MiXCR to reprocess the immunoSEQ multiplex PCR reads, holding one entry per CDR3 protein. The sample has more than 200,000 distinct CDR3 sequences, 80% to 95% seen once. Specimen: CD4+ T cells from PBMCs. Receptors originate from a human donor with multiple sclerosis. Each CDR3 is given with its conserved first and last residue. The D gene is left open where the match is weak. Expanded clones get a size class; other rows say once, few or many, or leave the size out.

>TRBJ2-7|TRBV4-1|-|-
TGCGCCAGCAGCCAAGAATGGAGCTCCTACGAGCAGTACTTC
CASSQEWSSYEQYF
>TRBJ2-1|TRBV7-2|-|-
TGTGCCAGCAGCTTTGGTTCGAGGGAGCAGTTCTTC
CASSFGSREQFF
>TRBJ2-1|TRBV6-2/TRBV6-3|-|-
TGTGCCAGCAGTTCTGCACGCGAGCAGTTCTTC
CASSSAREQFF
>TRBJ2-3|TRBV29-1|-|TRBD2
TGCAGCGGTGGGACTAGTTCAGATACGCAGTATTTT
CSGGTSSDTQYF
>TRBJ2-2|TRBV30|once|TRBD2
TGTGCCTGGAAAGGACTAGTCGGCCCAGGCGGGGAGCTGTTTTTT
CAWKGLVGPGGELFF
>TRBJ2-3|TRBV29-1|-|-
TGCAGCGTTGGGCTGGGGAGTCGGTTGGCAGATACGCAGTATTTT
CSVGLGSRLADTQYF
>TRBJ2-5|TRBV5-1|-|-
TGCGCCAGCAGCTTGGCGACTGCTCAAGAGACCCAGTACTTC
CASSLATAQETQYF
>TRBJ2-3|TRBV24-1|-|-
TGTGCCACCAGTGATTTGCCGAAAGGTACCCTACACACAGATACGCAGTATTTT
CATSDLPKGTLHTDTQYF
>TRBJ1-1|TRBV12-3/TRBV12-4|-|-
TGTGCCAGCAGTTTAGTCCGCAGGGACACTGAAGCTTTCTTT
CASSLVRRDTEAFF
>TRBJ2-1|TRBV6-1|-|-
TGTGCCAGCAGTCCCTCGGGGGTCTACAATGAGCAGTTCTTC
CASSPSGVYNEQFF
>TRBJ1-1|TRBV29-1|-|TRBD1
TGCAGCGTGGACAGGGGAAACACTGAAGCTTTCTTT
CSVDRGNTEAFF
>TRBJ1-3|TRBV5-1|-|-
TGCGCCAGCAGCCAACAGAGCTCTGAAAACACCATATATTTT
CASSQQSSENTIYF
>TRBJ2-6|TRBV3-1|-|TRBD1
TGTGCCAGCAGCCAAGGTACATCGCGACAGGGGTATACTGGGGCCAACGTCCTGACTTTC
CASSQGTSRQGYTGANVLTF
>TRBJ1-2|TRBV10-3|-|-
TGTGCCATCAGTGGGAGCCAGTACTATGGCTACACCTTC
CAISGSQYYGYTF
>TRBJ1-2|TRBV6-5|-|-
TGTGCCAGCAGTTACTCACAGGGACACTATGGCTACACCTTC
CASSYSQGHYGYTF
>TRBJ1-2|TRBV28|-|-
TGTGCCAGCACCCTACAGGCTACCTATGGCTACACCTTC
CASTLQATYGYTF
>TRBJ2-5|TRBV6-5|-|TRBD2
TGTGCCAGCAAGGTAGCGGGGGGACAAGAGACCCAGTACTTC
CASKVAGGQETQYF
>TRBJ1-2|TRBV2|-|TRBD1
TGTGCCAGCAGTGAACGGAGAGGACAGGACTATGGCTACACCTTC
CASSERRGQDYGYTF
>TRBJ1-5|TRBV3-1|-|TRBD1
TGTGCCAGCAGCCAAGCCGGGACAGGGGTTCAGCCCCAGCATTTT
CASSQAGTGVQPQHF
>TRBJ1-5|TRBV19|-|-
TGTGCCAGTAGTATTCCCGGAGGGGTCCAGCCCCAGCATTTT
CASSIPGGVQPQHF
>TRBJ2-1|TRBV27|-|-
TGTGCCAGCACCGAAAGCGGTTCGGGCAATGAGCAGTTCTTC
CASTESGSGNEQFF
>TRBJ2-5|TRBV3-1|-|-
-
CASSPWGSGAPDF
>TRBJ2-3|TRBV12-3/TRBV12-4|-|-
TGTGCCAGCCGAGAGGGTCAGGGGACAGATACGCAGTATTTT
CASREGQGTDTQYF